Presented here are 30 T cell receptor beta chains from one specimen sequenced in a study of cytomegalovirus exposure and HLA in healthy donors. Amplification used 60 Vbeta primers and 13 Jbeta primers. The assay was immunoSEQ multiplex PCR, and TCRdb's table has in-frame clones only and misses some. The table includes under 150,000 clones, roughly 80% detected once. The source material was PBMCs. These receptors all come from a woman aged 40 to 50 in good health and CMV-seropositive.

The table lists this clone with a few counts. The chain combines TRBV19 with TRBJ1-1, with D perhaps matching TRBD1 (6 bases). Germline values: CDR1 LNHDA, CDR2 SQIVND (reference sequence). Trimming shortened V by 3 bases and J by 6 bases, and 17 bases separated the two germline ends. This CDR3 has 15 residues. As DNA, the CDR3 is TGTGCCAGTAGTATTAAAGGGGGGGTTCGGTCTGAAGCTTTCTTT. The encoded protein is CASSIKGGVRSEAFF.

A few counts support this clone. The rearrangement uses TRBV18 and TRBJ1-5, with TRBD1 as a possible D gene (5 bases). This CDR3 region has 15 residues. Germline loops: CDR1 KGHSH, CDR2 LQKENI. V gave up 3 bases and J gave up 0 bases, with 9 bases separating them. The CDR3, as DNA: TGTGCCAGCTCACCCGGACACCTTAGCAATCAGCCCCAGCATTTT. It specifies CASSPGHLSNQPQHF. Filled out from reference TRBV18 and TRBJ1-5, the complete variable domain reads NAGVMQNPRHLVRRRGQEARLRCSPMKGHSHVYWYRQLPEEGLKFMVYLQKENIIDESGMPKERFSAEFPKEGPSILRIQQVVRGDSAAYFCASSPGHLSNQPQHFGDGTRLSIL.

As to this clone: Since the CDR3 does not end with the conserved phenylalanine or tryptophan, this likely comes from a read error. The chain joins TRBV6-1 to TRBJ2-7; 7 bases are a match to TRBD1. With V trimmed by 7 bases and J by 0 bases, 6 bases remained unmatched. The CDR3 is 14 residues long. Germline CDR1 reads MNHNS; CDR2 reads SASEGT. The CDR3 protein is CASNYRDSSYEQYL. CDR3 in DNA: TGTGCCAGCAACTATAGGGACAGCTCCTACGAGCAGTACCTC.

This clone was detected only a few times. The genes are TRBV5-4 and TRBJ2-7; no clear D. V was shortened by 0 bases and J by 1 base, with 5 bases between the two germline ends. The germline gives CDR1 SGHNT, CDR2 YYREEE (reference sequence). CDR3 length: 13 amino acids. CDR3: CASSLARSYEQYF. CDR3 sequence (DNA): TGTGCCAGCAGCTTGGCACGGTCCTACGAGCAGTACTTC. Supplemented by reference TRBV5-4 and TRBJ2-7, the full variable domain reads ETGVTQSPTHLIKTRGQQVTLRCSSQSGHNTVSWYQQALGQGPQFIFQYYREEENGRGNFPPRFSGLQFPNYSSELNVNALELDDSALYLCASSLARSYEQYFGPGTRLTVT.

The chain links TRBV2 to TRBJ1-1, with D perhaps matching TRBD1 (5 bases). The CDR3 sequence is 18 residues long. V lost 3 bases, J lost 3 bases, and 23 bases lay in between. Germline lookup yields CDR1 SNHLY and CDR2 FYNNEI. The CDR3 sequence is CASSETPPYRYLDTEAFF. For the CDR3, the DNA is TGTGCCAGCAGTGAGACCCCCCCCTACAGGTACTTGGACACTGAAGCTTTCTTT.

DNA of the CDR3: TGCGCCAGCAGCCAGGGGGCGGATCAGCCCCAGCATTTT. Translating it yields CASSQGADQPQHF. The chain combines TRBV4-3 with TRBJ1-5; maybe TRBD1 (6 bases). Germline CDR1 and CDR2: LGHNA and YSLEER. The CDR3 is 13 amino acids. V was pared by 3 bases and J by 5 bases, with 8 bases between.

The chain joins TRBV14 to TRBJ2-7; 9 bases agree with TRBD1. CDR3 length equals 12 residues. CDR1 and CDR2 from the germline V gene are SGHDN and FVKESK. The V and J ends lost 4 bases and 6 bases, in that order; junction bases with no gene match: 1. The DNA of the CDR3 is TGTGCCAGCAGCCGGGACAGGGTCGAGCAGTACTTC. It specifies CASSRDRVEQYF.

The chain has TRBV11-2 and TRBJ2-3; TRBD2 matches at 9 bases. The CDR3 is made up of 16 amino acids. The ends lost 1 base at V and 1 base at J; junction bases unmatched: 3. Germline V CDR1 and CDR2: SGHAT, FQNNGV. The CDR3: CASSLGVAGGTDTQYF. The CDR3 DNA reads TGTGCCAGCAGCTTAGGGGTAGCGGGGGGCACAGATACGCAGTATTTT.

The V call is TRBV19, the J call TRBJ2-5, with 7 bases lining up with TRBD1. Matching the DNA end better, TRBJ2-7 makes the J call doubtful. Germline V gene sequence: CDR1 LNHDA, CDR2 SQIVND (reference sequence). This CDR3 comprises 16 residues. The DNA of the CDR3 is TGTGCCAGTAGTATCGACCGGGACAGAAACCCATACGAGCAGTACTTC. It encodes CASSIDRDRNPYEQYF.

The chain is built from TRBV30 and TRBJ1-4; D is perhaps TRBD1 (6 bases). Germline lookup yields CDR1 GTSNPN and CDR2 SVGIG (reference sequence). This CDR3 is 13 amino acids long. V was trimmed by 4 bases and J by 11 bases, leaving 17 bases between them. CDR3: CAWTRGGGGKLFF. In DNA form, the CDR3 reads TGTGCCTGGACCAGGGGAGGGGGAGGTAAACTGTTTTTT.

The V gene is TRBV18, the J gene TRBJ2-7; 11 bases map to TRBD2. Germline loops: CDR1 KGHSH, CDR2 LQKENI. After removal of 3 bases from V and 4 bases from J, the junction contained 2 bases not matched to a gene. The CDR3 totals 14 residues. CDR3 sequence: CASSPASGRYEQYF. The CDR3 DNA reads TGTGCCAGCTCACCGGCTAGCGGGAGGTACGAGCAGTACTTC.

This chain uses TRBV11-2 with TRBJ1-2; TRBD1 is a possible D gene (5 bases). The CDR3 has 15 residues. From germline, CDR1 is SGHAT and CDR2 FQNNGV. Trimming took 0 bases from V and 5 from J, leaving 13 bases between them. Written as DNA, the CDR3 is TGTGCCAGCAGCTTAGATCCCTACAGGATTTATGGCTACACCTTC. It translates to CASSLDPYRIYGYTF.

The chain is built from TRBV2 and TRBJ2-5, with 10 bases matching TRBD2. CDR1 and CDR2 (germline): SNHLY, FYNNEI. This CDR3 is 17 amino acids long. V shed 5 bases and J 2 bases; nucleotides not matched to a gene: 11. CDR3 amino acids: CASSQTSSGGGQETQYF. The DNA for the CDR3 is TGTGCCAGCAGTCAGACCTCTAGCGGGGGAGGGCAAGAGACCCAGTACTTC.

The chain uses TRBV2 and TRBJ2-5; D is unresolved. This CDR3 is built from 13 residues. CDR1 is SNHLY, CDR2 FYNNEI, per germline. The V end was cut by 7 bases, the J end by 1 base, with 10 bases between. The CDR3 DNA is TGTGCCAGCACTGCGGAGATCCAAGAGACCCAGTACTTC. Translating it yields CASTAEIQETQYF.

The chain combines TRBV5-1 with TRBJ1-1; D is unclear. The CDR3 is made up of 15 amino acids. With 2 bases removed from V and 1 base from J, the gap between germline ends came to 12 bases. CDR1 is SGHRS and CDR2 is YFSETQ in the germline V gene. The CDR3 coding sequence is TGCGCCAGCAGCTTTGGATTGGGCCCGAACACTGAAGCTTTCTTT. Protein product: CASSFGLGPNTEAFF. Combining the CDR3 with reference TRBV5-1 and TRBJ1-1 gives the whole variable domain KAGVTQTPRYLIKTRGQQVTLSCSPISGHRSVSWYQQTPGQGLQFLFEYFSETQRNKGNFPGRFSGRQFSNSRSEMNVSTLELGDSALYLCASSFGLGPNTEAFFGQGTRLTVV.

The J gene is TRBJ1-5, the V gene TRBV19; D is unclear. The CDR3 has 16 amino acids. CDR1 LNHDA and CDR2 SQIVND come from the germline V gene (reference sequence). V shed 5 bases and J shed 1 base, with 15 bases lying between them. The CDR3 protein is CASSPRQRPSNQPQHF. The CDR3, as DNA: TGTGCCAGTAGTCCCCGACAAAGACCAAGCAATCAGCCCCAGCATTTT.

V usage is TRBV29-1 and J usage is TRBJ2-1, with D possibly being TRBD1 (5 bases). The germline gives CDR1 SQVTM, CDR2 ANQGSEA. The CDR3 covers 14 residues. V was trimmed by 4 bases and J by 0 bases, leaving 10 bases between them. The CDR3 nucleotides are TGCAGCGTTGCAAACAGGAGCTCCTACAATGAGCAGTTCTTC. Protein sequence: CSVANRSSYNEQFF.

The chain links TRBV28 to TRBJ1-1; 11 positions match TRBD1. CDR3 length: 17 residues. Per germline, CDR1 MDHEN and CDR2 SYDVKM. Trimming cost V 6 bases and J 6 bases; bases outside gene matches: 15. This chain's CDR3 is CASRQPGQGANSAEAFF. CDR3 coding DNA: TGTGCCAGCAGACAACCAGGACAGGGGGCGAACTCCGCTGAAGCTTTCTTT.

The DNA for the CDR3 is TGTGCCAGCTCACCGAGCGCGAGCTCCTACGAGCAGTACTTC. Residues: CASSPSASSYEQYF. The chain couples TRBV18 to TRBJ2-7; D is undetermined. Trimming shortened V by 3 bases and J by 0 bases, and 9 bases separated the two germline ends. The CDR3 is 14 residues long. Germline CDR1 and CDR2: KGHSH and LQKENI.

This chain links TRBV5-6 with TRBJ1-3; TRBD1 is a possible D gene (6 bases). This CDR3 comprises 16 residues. Germline assignment: CDR1 SGHDT and CDR2 YYEEEE. V was pared by 2 bases and J by 5 bases, with 17 bases between. For the CDR3, the DNA is TGTGCCAGCAGCTTCAGGGGAGTTGTTTCGCGAAACACCATATATTTT. This encodes CASSFRGVVSRNTIYF.

The chain links TRBV2 to TRBJ2-2; 7 nucleotides agree with TRBD2. The CDR3 has 14 amino acids. J was trimmed by 0 bases and V by 7 bases; bases with no gene match: 2. The V gene's germline CDR1 is SNHLY and CDR2 FYNNEI. The CDR3 DNA is TGTGCCAGCACCGGACTAGCGAACACCGGGGAGCTGTTTTTT. Protein: CASTGLANTGELFF.

This chain joins TRBV5-1 and TRBJ2-3; 11 positions agree with TRBD2. Trimming at V came to 0 bases and at J to 3 bases, leaving 3 bases not matched to a gene. CDR1 SGHRS and CDR2 YFSETQ come from the germline V gene. The CDR3 consists of 16 residues. CDR3 DNA: TGCGCCAGCAGCTTGGTGGCTAGCGGGAGGACAGATACGCAGTATTTT. Protein: CASSLVASGRTDTQYF. The full variable domain, in which reference TRBV5-1 and TRBJ2-3 provide the parts outside the CDR3, is KAGVTQTPRYLIKTRGQQVTLSCSPISGHRSVSWYQQTPGQGLQFLFEYFSETQRNKGNFPGRFSGRQFSNSRSEMNVSTLELGDSALYLCASSLVASGRTDTQYFGPGTRLTVL.

The V and J genes are TRBV30 and TRBJ1-3; no definite D call. The germline gives CDR1 GTSNPN, CDR2 SVGIG (reference sequence). Trimming took off 3 bases at V and 0 bases at J, with 12 bases between the two ends. This CDR3 contains 15 residues. The CDR3 nucleotides are TGTGCCTGGAGCCTCGTGGAGGTCTCTGGAAACACCATATATTTT. Protein sequence: CAWSLVEVSGNTIYF.

This sequence joins TRBV18 and TRBJ2-3; unclear D gene. This CDR3 has 12 amino acids. V was clipped by 5 bases and J by 3 bases, with 6 bases between them. In germline, CDR1 is KGHSH, CDR2 LQKENI. The CDR3 DNA sequence: TGTGCCAGCTCAGTGACTACAGATACGCAGTATTTT. This gives the protein CASSVTTDTQYF. The whole variable domain, remainder taken from reference TRBV18 and TRBJ2-3, is NAGVMQNPRHLVRRRGQEARLRCSPMKGHSHVYWYRQLPEEGLKFMVYLQKENIIDESGMPKERFSAEFPKEGPSILRIQQVVRGDSAAYFCASSVTTDTQYFGPGTRLTVL.

The chain recombines TRBV18 with TRBJ2-5; 10 nucleotides agree with TRBD2. Germline assignment: CDR1 KGHSH and CDR2 LQKENI. Trimming removed 2 bases from V and 6 bases from J; junction bases left unmatched: 9. The CDR3 is 16 residues long. The CDR3 is CASSPTSGGASKTQYF. CDR3 nucleotide sequence: TGTGCCAGCTCACCAACAAGCGGGGGGGCCTCGAAGACCCAGTACTTC.

The J gene is TRBJ2-5, the V gene TRBV7-2; D ambiguous. The V gene lost 5 bases and the J gene lost 7 bases, with 14 bases spanning the gap. The length of the CDR3 is 13 residues. Germline CDR1 reads SGHTA; CDR2 reads FQGNSA. The DNA for the CDR3 is TGTGCCAGCAGCCTCGCGAAGTCTTCGACCCAGTACTTC. This encodes CASSLAKSSTQYF.

The sample holds a few counts of this clone. V and J are TRBV25-1 and TRBJ2-1, with 7 nucleotides matching TRBD1. Germline lookup yields CDR1 MGHDK and CDR2 SYGVNS. V shed 5 bases, J shed 6 bases, and the junction held 7 bases outside the gene matches. The CDR3 runs to 14 residues. The CDR3 DNA reads as TGTGCCAGCAGTCTAAGACAGGGAAGCAATGAGCAGTTCTTC. As protein: CASSLRQGSNEQFF.

This chain joins TRBV5-6 and TRBJ2-3; TRBD2 might be the D (6 bases). This CDR3 region has 16 residues. Germline CDR1 and CDR2: SGHDT and YYEEEE. The V gene lost 4 bases and the J gene lost 1 base, with 16 bases spanning the gap. CDR3 sequence (DNA): TGTGCCAGCAGCAACGGGACTCTCCTCCGCACAGATACGCAGTATTTT. Protein: CASSNGTLLRTDTQYF. Filled out from reference TRBV5-6 and TRBJ2-3, the complete variable domain reads DAGVTQSPTHLIKTRGQQVTLRCSPKSGHDTVSWYQQALGQGPQFIFQYYEEEERQRGNFPDRFSGHQFPNYSSELNVNALLLGDSALYLCASSNGTLLRTDTQYFGPGTRLTVL.

CDR3 coding DNA: TGTGCCACCAGCAGACAAAGGGGGAGTCCTGGGGCCAACGTCCTGACTTTC. It yields the protein CATSRQRGSPGANVLTF. The chain recombines TRBV15 with TRBJ2-6; possible D gene TRBD1, 6 bases. Germline V gene sequence: CDR1 LNHNV, CDR2 YYDKDF (reference sequence). The CDR3 totals 17 residues. V was trimmed by 2 bases and J by 2 bases, leaving 13 bases between them.

DNA of the CDR3: TGTGCCAGCAGCCGGGGTTACGAGCAGTACTTC. Amino acids: CASSRGYEQYF. The chain couples TRBV28 to TRBJ2-7; D might be TRBD2 (5 bases). Germline V gene data show CDR1 as MDHEN and CDR2 as SYDVKM. CDR3 length equals 11 residues. Trimming stripped 6 bases from V and 4 bases from J, with 7 bases between.